These 19 T cell receptor beta chains were all obtained from the same sample, sequenced in a study of CD8+CD57+ T cells in acquired aplastic anemia. Only patients with CD8+CD57+ cell expansion on flow cytometry were chosen for sequencing. Template material for TCR beta VDJ and CDR3 profiling consisted of genomic DNA. Using its own MiXCR run on the reads, TCRdb lists one record per CDR3 protein. The sample contains 100,000 to 150,000 distinct CDR3 sequences, approximately 36% of which appear only once. Sequenced: sorted CD4+, CD8+, or CD8+CD57+ T cells (not recorded which) from PBMCs. Every receptor here comes from a human donor with aplastic anemia.

This clonotype was recorded many times. The chain couples TRBV7-9 to TRBJ1-3, with a possible D match to TRBD1 (5 bases). The CDR3 totals 15 residues. With 3 bases removed from V and 0 bases from J, the gap between germline ends came to 9 bases. The germline gives CDR1 SEHNR, CDR2 FQNEAQ (reference sequence). The CDR3 region is CASSFGGLSGNTIYF. CDR3 bases: TGTGCCAGCAGCTTTGGGGGACTCTCTGGAAACACCATATATTTT.

In this sample, this clonotype turned up many times. V is TRBV12-3 or TRBV12-4 and J is TRBJ1-6; 10 nucleotides agree with TRBD1. J gave up 9 bases and V 8 bases, and 10 bases lay outside the gene matches. This CDR3 is 15 amino acids long. The CDR3 sequence: CASCAVTGGLSPLHF. CDR3 nucleotides: TGTGCCAGCTGCGCCGTGACAGGGGGCCTTTCACCCCTCCACTTT.

This clonotype showed up many times. The chain links TRBV7-9 to TRBJ1-1; D is undetermined. The germline CDR1 and CDR2 sequences are SEHNR and FQNEAQ (reference sequence). The CDR3 totals 14 residues. V gave up 2 bases and J gave up 1 base, with 8 bases separating them. The CDR3 nucleotides are TGTGCCAGCAGCTTAATAGAAAAGAACACTGAAGCTTTCTTT. Amino acids: CASSLIEKNTEAFF.

This clonotype was recorded at least ten times. The chain recombines TRBV5-1 with TRBJ1-6; no clear D. This CDR3 has 14 amino acids. V shed 5 bases and J shed 5 bases, with 11 bases lying between them. Germline V CDR1 and CDR2: SGHRS, YFSETQ. The CDR3 DNA follows: TGCGCCAGCAGTTCCGACGGGAATAATTCACCCCTCCACTTT. Translated: CASSSDGNNSPLHF. Full variable domain (rest looked up from reference TRBV5-1 and TRBJ1-6): KAGVTQTPRYLIKTRGQQVTLSCSPISGHRSVSWYQQTPGQGLQFLFEYFSETQRNKGNFPGRFSGRQFSNSRSEMNVSTLELGDSALYLCASSSDGNNSPLHFGNGTRLTVT.

This clonotype showed up just a few times. This may arise from a read error, as a much more abundant clone is one base away. The chain joins TRBV11-2 to TRBJ2-1; D is uncertain. The V gene's germline CDR1 is SGHAT and CDR2 FQNNGV. The CDR3 is 13 residues long. This CDR3 reads CVSSLAAYNEQFF. For the CDR3, the DNA is TGTGTCAGCAGCTTGGCTGCCTACAATGAGCAGTTCTTC.

This clonotype was found many times. This rearrangement joins TRBV4-2 to TRBJ1-1; TRBD1 matches 7 bases. The J segment lost 5 bases and the V segment lost 3 bases, leaving 6 bases of the junction unmatched. This CDR3 region has 14 residues. The germline V gene has CDR1 LGHNA and CDR2 YNFKEQ. CDR3 protein: CASSHDRVGTEAFF. The CDR3 DNA reads as TGTGCCAGCAGCCATGACAGGGTTGGAACTGAAGCTTTCTTT.

This clonotype was recorded many times. The genes are TRBV5-1 and TRBJ2-2; maybe TRBD2 (5 bases). CDR1 is SGHRS, CDR2 YFSETQ, per germline. V was trimmed by 4 bases and J by 5 bases, leaving 9 bases between them. This CDR3 comprises 13 residues. CDR3 DNA sequence: TGCGCCAGCAGCCCCGGGGTAACCGGGGAGCTGTTTTTT. It is translated as CASSPGVTGELFF.

A word on this clonotype: This may come from a read error, since a much larger clone is one base off. Without the conserved terminal phenylalanine or tryptophan, this CDR3 likely stems from a read error. The chain combines TRBV27 with TRBJ1-2, with D possibly matching TRBD1 (6 bases). This CDR3 comprises 13 residues. Germline CDR1 is MNHEY and CDR2 is SMNVEV (reference sequence). Trimming cost V 5 bases and J 4 bases, with 11 bases left between them. The CDR3 DNA sequence: TGTGCCAGCAGTCCTACAGGGAGCTATGGCTACACCCTC. Its translation is CASSPTGSYGYTL.

Ten or more counts support this clonotype. J is TRBJ1-4 and V is TRBV9; D uncertain. CDR3 length: 14 amino acids. CDR1 is SGDLS, CDR2 YYNGEE, per germline. The V end was cut by 0 bases, the J end by 7 bases, with 10 bases between. The CDR3 region has the DNA TGTGCCAGCAGCGTAGGGGGAGTAGGTGAAAAACTGTTTTTT. It yields the protein CASSVGGVGEKLFF. The variable domain in full, completed from reference TRBV9 and TRBJ1-4, reads DSGVTQTPKHLITATGQRVTLRCSPRSGDLSVYWYQQSLDQGLQFLIQYYNGEERAKGNILERFSAQQFPDLHSELNLSSLELGDSALYFCASSVGGVGEKLFFGSGTQLSVL.

In the case of this clonotype: A much larger clone is a single base away; this may be a read error. The V gene is TRBV18, the J gene TRBJ1-6; no definite D call. Between the trimmed V and J ends, which lost 8 bases and 10 bases, there was a span of 15 bases. The CDR3 covers 13 residues. Germline values: CDR1 KGHSH, CDR2 LQKENI. The CDR3 region is CASTQSVESPLHF. CDR3 DNA: TGTGCCAGCACACAGTCGGTGGAGTCACCCCTCCACTTT.

The chain carries TRBV6-1 and TRBJ1-4; D unresolved. The CDR3 covers 16 residues. CDR1 MNHNS and CDR2 SASEGT come from the germline V gene. The ends were cut back, 5 bases at V and 4 bases at J, with 17 bases in the middle. The CDR3 nucleotides are TGTGCCAGCAGTACCCAAGGCGGCGCGATTAATGAAAAACTGTTTTTT. Protein sequence: CASSTQGGAINEKLFF.

The rearrangement links TRBV19 to TRBJ2-5; D is perhaps TRBD1 or TRBD2 (5 bases each). Looked up from germline, CDR1 is LNHDA and CDR2 is SQIVND (reference sequence). V lost 3 bases, J lost 9 bases, and 20 bases lay in between. CDR3 length: 15 residues. The CDR3 sequence: CASSILPGIQEAQYF. The CDR3 coding sequence is TGTGCCAGTAGTATCCTACCAGGGATTCAGGAGGCCCAGTACTTC.

A few counts support this clonotype. The gene calls are TRBV9 and TRBJ2-2, with 9 bases identical to TRBD1. Germline CDR1 is SGDLS and CDR2 is YYNGEE. The CDR3 sequence is 16 residues long. V was clipped by 3 bases and J by 5 bases; unmatched bases: 8. As DNA, the CDR3 is TGTGCCAGCAGCGCAACAGGGGGCGCGGGGACCGGGGAGCTGTTTTTT. As protein: CASSATGGAGTGELFF. Together with reference TRBV9 and TRBJ2-2, the CDR3 gives the full variable domain: DSGVTQTPKHLITATGQRVTLRCSPRSGDLSVYWYQQSLDQGLQFLIQYYNGEERAKGNILERFSAQQFPDLHSELNLSSLELGDSALYFCASSATGGAGTGELFFGEGSRLTVL.

This clonotype was picked up many times. The gene calls are TRBV4-2 and TRBJ1-2; 10 bases are shared with TRBD1. This CDR3 spans 15 amino acids. CDR1 is LGHNA and CDR2 is YNFKEQ in the germline V gene. The V gene end was trimmed by 2 bases and the J gene end by 7 bases; junction bases not matched to a gene: 7. The CDR3 region has the DNA TGTGCCAGCAGCCAACCAGGGACAGGGGAGGGTGGCTACACCTTC. Protein: CASSQPGTGEGGYTF.

This clonotype was counted ten times or more. The V and J genes are TRBV9 and TRBJ2-5, with 7 bases aligning to TRBD2. The CDR3 covers 13 residues. Germline assignment: CDR1 SGDLS and CDR2 YYNGEE. V dropped 4 bases and J dropped 6; count of bases not matched to a gene: 6. The CDR3 is CASSPGGSKTQYF. Written as DNA, the CDR3 is TGTGCCAGCAGCCCCGGGGGGAGCAAGACCCAGTACTTC.

This sequence joins TRBV10-2 and TRBJ2-5; the match to TRBD1 covers 7 bases. After removal of 0 bases from V and 5 bases from J, the junction contained 6 bases not matched to a gene. CDR1 and CDR2 from the germline V gene are WSHSY and SAAADI. The CDR3 spans 15 residues. The chain's CDR3 is CASSESVRGPETQYF. CDR3 nucleotide sequence: TGCGCCAGCAGTGAGTCGGTAAGGGGGCCGGAGACCCAGTACTTC.

About this clonotype itself: This sequence may be a read error, since a much larger clone differs from it by one base. The chain has TRBV5-1 and TRBJ1-1; maybe TRBD1 (5 bases). The CDR3 covers 12 residues. Germline V gene lookup returns CDR1 SGHRS and CDR2 YFSETQ. The CDR3 here is CASSSSGLAASF. The CDR3 DNA follows: TGCGCCAGCAGCTCATCAGGGCTGGCAGCTTCCTTT.

This clonotype showed up many times. The rearrangement joins TRBV11-2 to TRBJ1-1; D not resolved. Germline CDR1 is SGHAT and CDR2 is FQNNGV. V lost 0 bases and J 7 bases, leaving 18 bases between the germline ends. This CDR3 is 16 amino acids long. The CDR3 coding sequence is TGTGCCAGCAGCTTAGATAAATGGGGAATGGTAGGTGAAGCTTTCTTT. Translation gives CASSLDKWGMVGEAFF.

The V gene is TRBV29-1, the J gene TRBJ1-2, with TRBD1 matching over 9 bases. The CDR3 spans 14 residues. V shed 8 bases and J 0 bases; nucleotides not matched to a gene: 7. Looked up from germline, CDR1 is SQVTM and CDR2 is ANQGSEA. DNA for the CDR3: TGCAGCACAAACAGGGGGCTTACTAACTATGGCTACACCTTC. This gives the protein CSTNRGLTNYGYTF.